This T cell receptor (beta chain) was observed in a study of shared clonotypes between healthy human individuals. This CDR3 is 11 amino acids long. With 6 bases removed from V and 2 bases from J, the gap between germline ends came to 7 bases. Germline V gene data show CDR1 as DFQATT and CDR2 as SNEGSKA (reference sequence). Authors' processing steps: As immunoSEQ supplied junction-only sequences (without quality scores), filtering differed. The protocol was immunoSEQ multiplex PCR, while the TCRdb copy is restricted to in-frame clones and leaves out a portion. V and J calls plus clone size are reproduced from that table; the DNA served to infer D and trimming. Altogether roughly 450,000 clones are present, more than 65% being singletons, with the ten largest covering 10% to 15%. In regard to this clone: What it recognizes is unknown.

Study-level findings and limits: The donor pool, a small one, limited the genetic and exposure-history diversity represented.

The chain uses TRBV20-1 and TRBJ1-1; D unclear. The sequenced sample was PBMCs. The sequence derives from a woman in her thirties or forties in good health. Some clones in this sample may be carry-over from other donors' samples. As DNA, the CDR3 is TGCAGTGCAACCATAAACACTGAAGCTTTCTTT. Translation gives CSATINTEAFF.